This T cell receptor (beta chain) was obtained from a study of blood T cell repertoires in COVID-19. V was shortened by 3 bases and J by 7 bases, with 13 bases between the two germline ends. This CDR3 is 14 amino acids long. The germline CDR1 and CDR2 sequences are LGHDT and YNNKEL (reference sequence). Generated by immunoSEQ multiplex PCR, the TCRdb table keeps only in-frame clones and is missing some. The repertoire includes over 400,000 clones, over 75% of them detected once, and approximately 3.4% sits in the top ten. The V and J genes are TRBV3-1 (or the pseudogene TRBV3-2) and TRBJ1-5; D unresolved. Sequencing input: peripheral blood. The TCR originated in a human donor in a cohort sampled during active COVID-19. The CDR3 DNA follows: TGTGCCAGCAGCCATGGAGGGTTACGACAGCCCCAGCATTTT. This codes for CASSHGGLRQPQHF.